The 18 T cell receptor beta chains in this list originate from one sample, sequenced in a study of T cell repertoires in cytomegalovirus infection (dated by TCRdb to between 2017 and 2020). The sequencer was an Illumina HiSeq 1500. TCRdb trimmed the raw reads at Q25, called clones with MiXCR and kept productive beta chains. Every entry covers one CDR3 protein and lists the most common genes and DNA from its rows. The sample table holds roughly 730,000 distinct CDR3 sequences, of which around 31% were seen once. The biggest ten clones account for roughly 18% of the sample. The treatment or condition label for this specimen denotes: in vitro stimulation with specific CMV peptide epitopes to enrich CMV-specific T cells. For these receptors, no antigen is known. Here the sequenced sample was cultured PBMCs, taken from culture after CMV antigen stimulation. The receptor set was obtained from a human donor in good health (CMV status not recorded). Some clones in this sample may be carry-over from other donors' samples.

The rearrangement uses TRBV18 and TRBJ2-3; 8 bases are shared with TRBD2. CDR3 size: 17 residues. The germline V gene has CDR1 KGHSH and CDR2 LQKENI. Trimming removed 6 bases from V and 2 bases from J; junction bases left unmatched: 13. The CDR3 here is CASSYQALAGFTDTQYF. The DNA of the CDR3 is TGTGCCAGCTCCTACCAGGCTTTAGCGGGATTCACAGATACGCAGTATTTT.

The rearrangement uses TRBV6-8 and TRBJ2-1; D not certain. The CDR3 extends over 19 amino acids. Germline CDR1 reads MNHGY; CDR2 reads SAAAGT. Between the trimmed V and J ends, which lost 0 bases and 0 bases, there was a span of 18 bases. CDR3 amino acids: CASSYSRVQGLSSYNEQFF. Written as DNA, the CDR3 is TGTGCCAGCAGTTACTCGAGAGTTCAAGGTCTGAGCTCCTACAATGAGCAGTTCTTC.

This clonotype was found a few times. This chain uses TRBV11-2 with TRBJ2-5; D is unclear. Deletions cut 6 bases from V and 5 bases from J, with 19 bases between. Germline loops: CDR1 SGHAT, CDR2 FQNNGV. This CDR3 is 15 amino acids long. The CDR3 DNA reads TGTGCCAGCAGTCGCCCCCAGGCCCCCAGGGAGACCCAGTACTTC. This sequence encodes CASSRPQAPRETQYF.

This clonotype was seen only a few times. The V and J genes are TRBV6-4 and TRBJ2-2; D possibly corresponds to TRBD1 (6 bases). The V gene's germline CDR1 is MRHNA and CDR2 SNTAGT. V lost 10 bases to trimming and J lost 8 bases, with 20 bases between them. This CDR3 has 14 amino acids. CDR3 region: CAIPSDRPPGELFF. CDR3 bases: TGTGCCATACCCTCTGACAGGCCCCCTGGGGAGCTGTTTTTT.

There are a few counts of this clonotype. This sequence joins TRBV6-5 and TRBJ1-5; 7 nucleotides line up with TRBD1. CDR3 length: 15 amino acids. The germline V gene encodes CDR1 MNHEY and CDR2 SVGAGI. Losses at the gene ends were 4 bases for V and 5 bases for J; bases not matched to a gene: 8. This CDR3 reads CASSLSGQAYQPQHF. CDR3 nucleotide sequence: TGTGCCAGCAGTTTATCCGGACAGGCATATCAGCCCCAGCATTTT.

This clonotype has a handful of counts. The chain links TRBV20-1 to TRBJ2-6, with a possible D match to TRBD2 (5 bases). The CDR3 sequence is 19 residues long. CDR1 and CDR2 (germline): DFQATT, SNEGSKA (reference sequence). Trimming shortened V by 0 bases and J by 0 bases, and 18 bases separated the two germline ends. This chain's CDR3 is CSARDRGRTLISGANVLTF. The DNA for the CDR3 is TGCAGTGCTAGAGATCGGGGTAGAACCCTTATCTCTGGGGCCAACGTCCTGACTTTC.

The DNA for the CDR3 is TGTGCCAGCCGCTGGGGCAGCACAGATACGCAGTATTTT. Its translation is CASRWGSTDTQYF. This chain connects TRBV25-1 to TRBJ2-3, with a tentative D call TRBD1 (5 bases). From germline, CDR1 is MGHDK and CDR2 SYGVNS. The CDR3 has 13 amino acids. V lost 8 bases and J lost 0, with 9 bases in between.

The rearrangement links TRBV29-1 to TRBJ1-3, with TRBD1 identical over 9 bases. Trimming cost V 4 bases and J 8 bases; bases outside gene matches: 15. From germline, CDR1 is SQVTM and CDR2 ANQGSEA. The CDR3 runs 16 residues. The CDR3 sequence: CSVGDRATPSRDTIYF. CDR3 DNA: TGCAGCGTTGGGGACAGGGCGACTCCGAGTCGGGACACCATATATTTT.

This chain joins TRBV28 and TRBJ2-1, with a tentative D call TRBD2 (6 bases). This CDR3 is built from 17 residues. CDR1 and CDR2 (germline): MDHEN, SYDVKM. The V gene lost 5 bases and the J gene lost 6 bases, with 23 bases spanning the gap. The CDR3 sequence: CASSARHGGTSINEQFF. CDR3 nucleotide sequence: TGTGCCAGCAGTGCCCGCCATGGGGGGACCAGCATCAATGAGCAGTTCTTC.

The V call is TRBV6-1, the J call TRBJ1-2, with TRBD1 matching over 11 bases. The CDR3 contains 16 residues. Germline V gene data show CDR1 as MNHNS and CDR2 as SASEGT. Germline trimming cut 4 bases from V and 4 bases from J; bases unmatched to any gene: 8. In DNA form, the CDR3 reads TGTGCCAGCAGTGTTCTGGGACAGGGGGTAGGCTATGGCTACACCTTC. It codes for CASSVLGQGVGYGYTF.

This clonotype has only a few counts. The chain employs TRBV12-5 and TRBJ2-5; 14 nucleotides agree with TRBD2. The trim removed 6 bases at V and 5 bases at J, leaving 8 bases unmatched. The CDR3 has 16 amino acids. Germline V lookup: CDR1 LGHNT, CDR2 FRNRAP. Here the CDR3 DNA reads TGTGCTAGTGGGGCTGGACTAGCGGGAGGCCGGGAGACCCAGTACTTC. Its protein product is CASGAGLAGGRETQYF.

The sample holds many counts of this clonotype. The rearrangement uses TRBV7-4 and TRBJ2-1; D remains ambiguous. Trimming removed 5 bases from V and 3 bases from J, with 5 bases in between. CDR1 is SGHVT and CDR2 is SQSDAQ in the germline V gene. This CDR3 is built from 12 residues. The CDR3 DNA is TGTGCCAGCAGCCCAAACTACAATGAGCAGTTCTTC. Translating gives CASSPNYNEQFF. The variable domain in full, completed from reference TRBV7-4 and TRBJ2-1, reads GAGVSQSPRYKVAKRGRDVALRCDSISGHVTLYWYRQTLGQGSEVLTYSQSDAQRDKSGRPSGRFSAERPERSVSTLKIQRTEQGDSAVYLCASSPNYNEQFFGPGTRLTVL.

CDR3 nucleotides: TGTGCCAGCAGCCAGATATTAGTTACTCCGAACACCGGGGAGCTGTTTTTT. Translated, it gives CASSQILVTPNTGELFF. This chain connects TRBV4-2 to TRBJ2-2; D is ambiguous. Germline CDR1 and CDR2: LGHNA and YNFKEQ. This CDR3 has 17 amino acids. Deletions cut 3 bases from V and 0 bases from J, with 14 bases between.

This clonotype was observed a handful of times. The chain uses TRBV6-5 and TRBJ2-4, with a tentative D call TRBD1 (6 bases). This CDR3 has 13 residues. CDR1 and CDR2 from the germline V gene are MNHEY and SVGAGI. Trimming removed 0 bases at V and 6 bases at J, with 6 bases between. CDR3 amino acids: CASSYSDRNIQYF. The DNA for the CDR3 is TGTGCCAGCAGTTACTCGGACAGAAACATTCAGTACTTC.

J is TRBJ2-7 and V is TRBV3-1; a weak D match, TRBD2 (5 bases). The CDR3 consists of 14 residues. CDR1 and CDR2 (germline): LGHDT, YNNKEL (reference sequence). The V end was cut by 7 bases, the J end by 7 bases, with 20 bases between. The CDR3 loop is CASTSPNTIGEQYF. The CDR3 bases are TGTGCCAGCACTAGCCCAAACACCATTGGTGAGCAGTACTTC.

The genes are TRBV5-1 and TRBJ1-2; D unresolved. Germline CDR1 is SGHRS and CDR2 is YFSETQ. This CDR3 spans 14 amino acids. V lost 3 bases and J 0 bases, leaving 9 bases between the germline ends. CDR3 DNA: TGCGCCAGCAGCTCATTGGGGTCTAACTATGGCTACACCTTC. It translates to CASSSLGSNYGYTF.

The chain employs TRBV7-9 and TRBJ2-5, with D perhaps matching TRBD1 or TRBD2 (5 bases each). The CDR3 extends over 14 amino acids. V was pared by 5 bases and J by 8 bases, with 18 bases between. The V gene's germline CDR1 is SEHNR and CDR2 FQNEAQ (reference sequence). The CDR3: CASSPGPTASTQYF. In DNA, the CDR3 is TGTGCCAGCAGCCCGGGACCGACCGCTTCCACCCAGTACTTC.

This clonotype was counted between two and nine times. The chain is built from TRBV6-1 and TRBJ1-4; weak D call: TRBD1 (5 bases). Germline V gene data show CDR1 as MNHNS and CDR2 as SASEGT. This CDR3 region has 13 residues. V lost 7 bases, J lost 9 bases, and 15 bases lay in between. The CDR3 nucleotides read TGTGCCAGCAAAGGGCAGGGAGGGCAAAAACTGTTTTTT. Its protein is CASKGQGGQKLFF.